These 32 T cell receptor beta chains came from one sample sequenced in a study of radiation and T cells in renal cell carcinoma (dated by TCRdb to 2019 to 2021). Receptors were amplified or captured by the immunoSEQ multiplex PCR assay. TCRdb limited this immuneACCESS table to in-frame rearrangements with V and J called. A share of clones is missing; checked studies link under half to unresolved V genes, and the rest is unexplained. The sample contains more than 4,500 clones, approximately 60% of them found a single time. More than 45% of the sample is held by the ten biggest clonotypes. The meaning of the sample's time point label: tumor resected at nephrectomy. The intended sense of this specimen's treatment or condition label: 15 Gy SBRT to primary tumor, nephrectomy 4 weeks later. Sequencing used tumor tissue, obtained from a patient whose treatment included radiotherapy and nephrectomy. The receptors here all came from a man aged 55 to 70 with renal cell carcinoma.

This chain uses TRBV6-6 with TRBJ1-1; D might be TRBD1 (5 bases). The CDR3 loop spans 14 amino acids. CDR1 and CDR2 from the germline V gene are MNHNY and SVGAGI (reference sequence). V lost 4 bases and J 5 bases, leaving 14 bases between the germline ends. CDR3 bases: TGTGCCAGCAGTTTTTTAACATCAGGGACTGAAGCTTTCTTT. Translating gives CASSFLTSGTEAFF.

Sample share makes this clone large. The J gene is TRBJ2-7, the V gene TRBV9; 12 bases match TRBD2. Looked up from germline, CDR1 is SGDLS and CDR2 is YYNGEE. J gave up 6 bases and V 0 bases, and 4 bases lay outside the gene matches. This CDR3 contains 15 residues. CDR3 sequence (DNA): TGTGCCAGCAGCGTAGATTGGACTAGCGGGACCGAGCAGTACTTC. Its protein is CASSVDWTSGTEQYF. The variable domain in full, completed from reference TRBV9 and TRBJ2-7, reads DSGVTQTPKHLITATGQRVTLRCSPRSGDLSVYWYQQSLDQGLQFLIQYYNGEERAKGNILERFSAQQFPDLHSELNLSSLELGDSALYFCASSVDWTSGTEQYFGPGTRLTVT.

The CDR3 protein is CAWSPDLGNTIYF. Written as DNA, the CDR3 is TGTGCCTGGAGTCCGGACCTGGGAAACACCATATATTTT. J is TRBJ1-3 and V is TRBV30; no clear D gene. Germline V CDR1 and CDR2: GTSNPN, SVGIG (reference sequence). Trimming cost V 2 bases and J 4 bases, with 9 bases left between them. CDR3 length: 13 residues.

The chain employs TRBV2 and TRBJ2-7, with 8 bases that match TRBD1. The V segment lost 4 bases and the J segment 2 bases; nucleotides outside the gene matches: 7. Germline-derived CDR1 and CDR2 are SNHLY and FYNNEI. This CDR3 has 15 residues. The CDR3 loop is CASSATGVGTYEQYF. CDR3 DNA sequence: TGTGCCAGCAGTGCGACAGGGGTGGGGACCTACGAGCAGTACTTC. Combining the CDR3 with reference TRBV2 and TRBJ2-7 gives the whole variable domain EPEVTQTPSHQVTQMGQEVILRCVPISNHLYFYWYRQILGQKVEFLVSFYNNEISEKSEIFDDQFSVERPDGSNFTLKIRSTKLEDSAMYFCASSATGVGTYEQYFGPGTRLTVT.

This chain uses TRBV6-5 with TRBJ1-2; 8 bases match TRBD1. The J segment lost 5 bases and the V segment lost 5 bases, leaving 10 bases of the junction unmatched. CDR1 and CDR2 (germline): MNHEY, SVGAGI. The CDR3 spans 15 residues. The CDR3 region is CASSKKTGASYGYTF. The CDR3 DNA reads as TGTGCCAGCAGTAAAAAGACAGGGGCCAGTTATGGCTACACCTTC.

The chain joins TRBV5-2 to TRBJ1-5. TRBV5-2 is a known pseudogene. The CDR3 totals 13 residues. CDR3 region: CASSLGVIQPQHF. The CDR3 DNA is TGTGCCAGCAGCTTGGGTGTCATCCAGCCCCAGCATTTT.

This clone has more than one count but fewer than ten. The V call is TRBV5-5, the J call TRBJ1-2; TRBD1 matches 7 bases. The ends lost 3 bases at V and 8 bases at J; junction bases unmatched: 4. The CDR3 is made up of 12 amino acids. Germline V gene lookup returns CDR1 SGHKS and CDR2 YYEKEE (reference sequence). The CDR3 sequence is CASSSDRRGYTF. The CDR3 region has the DNA TGTGCCAGCAGCTCGGACAGGCGGGGCTACACCTTC.

The chain joins TRBV7-9 to TRBJ2-1; 7 nucleotides line up with TRBD2. Germline values: CDR1 SEHNR, CDR2 FQNEAQ (reference sequence). The CDR3 runs 13 residues. J was trimmed by 7 bases and V by 3 bases; bases with no gene match: 3. CDR3 in amino acids: CASSFIGGNEQFF. Here the CDR3 DNA reads TGTGCCAGCAGCTTCATCGGGGGGAATGAGCAGTTCTTC.

This chain links TRBV4-1 with TRBJ1-1; 7 nucleotides match TRBD1. Trimming at V came to 2 bases and at J to 6 bases, leaving 0 bases not matched to a gene. The CDR3 totals 12 residues. Germline V gene lookup returns CDR1 MGHRA and CDR2 YSYEKL. CDR3 DNA: TGCGCCAGCAGCCAAACAGGGGCTGAAGCTTTCTTT. It yields the protein CASSQTGAEAFF.

J is TRBJ1-5 and V is TRBV7-8, with D hard to call. In germline, CDR1 is SGHVS, CDR2 FQNEAQ. V was trimmed by 5 bases and J by 10 bases, leaving 18 bases between them. The CDR3 totals 14 residues. DNA for the CDR3: TGTGCCAGCAGCCGGGTCGTCAACACCCCACCCCAGCATTTT. It specifies CASSRVVNTPPQHF. Supplemented by reference TRBV7-8 and TRBJ1-5, the full variable domain reads GAGVSQSPRYKVAKRGQDVALRCDPISGHVSLFWYQQALGQGPEFLTYFQNEAQLDKSGLPSDRFFAERPEGSVSTLKIQRTQQEDSAVYLCASSRVVNTPPQHFGDGTRLSIL.

The V call is TRBV7-9, the J call TRBJ2-7; D unclear. CDR1 and CDR2 (germline): SEHNR, FQNEAQ (reference sequence). This CDR3 contains 11 residues. Trimming left V 5 bases short and J 4 bases short, with 6 bases between. CDR3 DNA: TGTGCCAGCAGCCGCACGTACGAGCAGTACTTC. This sequence encodes CASSRTYEQYF.

The V call is TRBV7-2, the J call TRBJ1-4; 9 bases match TRBD1. V lost 5 bases to trimming and J lost 0 bases; unmatched junction nucleotides: 7. Germline loops: CDR1 SGHTA, CDR2 FQGNSA. This CDR3 comprises 17 residues. The CDR3 region is CASSRGQGVATNEKLFF. The DNA for the CDR3 is TGTGCCAGCAGCCGGGGACAGGGAGTTGCAACTAATGAAAAACTGTTTTTT.

V usage is TRBV12-1 and J usage is TRBJ1-2. TRBV12-1 is a pseudogene locus. The length of the CDR3 is 15 residues. The DNA of the CDR3 is TGTGCCAGCAGCCCTCACCGCGGGGGGAGCTATGGCTACACCTTC. Residues: CASSPHRGGSYGYTF.

The chain carries TRBV7-9 and TRBJ1-1; tentative D call: TRBD1 (6 bases). The CDR3 has 13 residues. Deletions cut 2 bases from V and 8 bases from J, with 12 bases between. Germline V gene lookup returns CDR1 SEHNR and CDR2 FQNEAQ (reference sequence). The CDR3 loop reads CASSLNSGTEAFF. CDR3 in DNA: TGTGCCAGCAGCTTAAATTCCGGGACAGAAGCTTTCTTT.

By proportion, this clone is medium-sized. A read error may account for a junction end that differs from germline. This chain links TRBV5-5 with TRBJ2-2; D gene uncertain. This CDR3 contains 15 residues. From germline, CDR1 is SGHKS and CDR2 YYEKEE (reference sequence). The chain's CDR3 is CARSYGVPGTGELFF. CDR3 bases: TGTGCCAGAAGCTATGGGGTCCCCGGGACCGGGGAGCTGTTTTTT.

The chain uses TRBV11-2 and TRBJ2-7; 12 bases line up with TRBD2. CDR3 length: 15 residues. Germline V lookup: CDR1 SGHAT, CDR2 FQNNGV. V shed 6 bases, J shed 2 bases, and the junction held 5 bases outside the gene matches. The CDR3 DNA is TGTGCCAGCAGTCGAGGACTAGCGGGAACCTACGAGCAGTACTTC. Translation: CASSRGLAGTYEQYF.

This clone was picked up one time. The chain uses TRBV10-3 and TRBJ1-1; 9 bases are shared with TRBD1. Germline trimming cut 4 bases from V and 5 bases from J; bases unmatched to any gene: 2. The CDR3 length is 13 residues. Germline V gives CDR1 ENHRY, CDR2 SYGVKD. This chain's CDR3 is CAISVDRGTEAFF. In DNA form, the CDR3 reads TGTGCCATCAGTGTAGACAGGGGGACTGAAGCTTTCTTT.

This clone is a singleton in its sample. The CDR3 DNA reads TGTGCCAGCAGCCGGGGGGCGCGGAACACTGAAGCTTTCTTT. It specifies CASSRGARNTEAFF. The genes are TRBV21-1 and TRBJ1-1. TRBV21-1 is listed as a pseudogene. The CDR3 spans 14 residues.

The chain joins TRBV7-2 to TRBJ1-4; a possible D gene is TRBD1 (6 bases). This CDR3 contains 14 residues. V dropped 4 bases and J dropped 1 base, with 7 bases sitting between them. Germline V gene sequence: CDR1 SGHTA, CDR2 FQGNSA. Here the CDR3 reads CASSSRGTNEKLFF. CDR3 in DNA: TGTGCCAGCAGCTCCAGGGGAACTAATGAAAAACTGTTTTTT. The full variable domain, in which reference TRBV7-2 and TRBJ1-4 provide the parts outside the CDR3, is GAGVSQSPSNKVTEKGKDVELRCDPISGHTALYWYRQSLGQGLEFLIYFQGNSAPDKSGLPSDRFSAERTGGSVSTLTIQRTQQEDSAVYLCASSSRGTNEKLFFGSGTQLSVL.

This chain joins TRBV6-5 and TRBJ1-6; D might be TRBD1 (6 bases). This CDR3 comprises 13 residues. With 7 bases removed from V and 10 bases from J, the gap between germline ends came to 14 bases. Germline lookup yields CDR1 MNHEY and CDR2 SVGAGI. The DNA of the CDR3 is TGTGCCAGCATGCGGACAGAGAGATCACCCCTCCACTTT. It yields the protein CASMRTERSPLHF.

This clone appeared a single time. This CDR3 is CASSLRGTSGSFF. In nucleotides, the CDR3 is TGTGCCAGCAGCTTAAGGGGAACTAGCGGGAGTTTCTTC. The chain joins TRBV13 to TRBJ2-1, with 11 bases identical to TRBD2. The CDR3 loop spans 13 amino acids. With V trimmed by 2 bases and J by 16 bases, 7 bases remained unmatched. Germline V gives CDR1 PRHDT, CDR2 FYEKMQ (reference sequence).

By sample share, this clone is medium-sized. The chain couples TRBV29-1 to TRBJ1-1, with 8 bases identical to TRBD1. This CDR3 comprises 13 residues. Per the germline V gene, CDR1 is SQVTM and CDR2 is ANQGSEA. Losses at the gene ends were 6 bases for V and 3 bases for J; bases not matched to a gene: 6. The CDR3 is CSVDGQGDTEAFF. CDR3 nucleotides: TGCAGCGTCGATGGACAGGGAGACACTGAAGCTTTCTTT.

This clone was found a few times. The chain couples TRBV2 to TRBJ2-1; D ambiguous. The CDR3 sequence is 13 residues long. Deletions cut 4 bases from V and 3 bases from J, with 7 bases between. CDR1 is SNHLY, CDR2 FYNNEI, per germline. CDR3 sequence (DNA): TGTGCCAGCAGTGCTGCCAGCTACAATGAGCAGTTCTTC. Amino acid sequence: CASSAASYNEQFF.

The sample holds a few counts of this clone. The chain links TRBV7-2 to TRBJ1-2, with a weak D call TRBD1 (5 bases). This CDR3 is 15 amino acids long. The ends were cut back, 4 bases at V and 4 bases at J, with 16 bases in the middle. The germline V gene has CDR1 SGHTA and CDR2 FQGNSA. CDR3 sequence reads: CASSSALRDVYGYTF. CDR3 DNA: TGTGCCAGCAGCTCCGCTCTCCGGGACGTCTATGGCTACACCTTC.

The chain uses TRBV14 and TRBJ2-7; 8 bases align to TRBD1. This CDR3 contains 15 residues. Germline values: CDR1 SGHDN, CDR2 FVKESK. Trimming removed 5 bases from V and 3 bases from J; junction bases left unmatched: 9. DNA of the CDR3: TGTGCCAGCAGCGCGCAGGGGGCGCTCAGCTACGAGCAGTACTTC. This codes for CASSAQGALSYEQYF.

In this sample, this clone turned up a few times. This sequence joins TRBV2 and TRBJ2-7, with D perhaps TRBD1 or TRBD2 (5 bases each). Germline V CDR1 and CDR2: SNHLY, FYNNEI. V was cut by 11 bases and J by 7 bases, with 21 bases left in between. This CDR3 is 13 amino acids long. The CDR3 DNA reads TGTGCCGGGACCGGGACGGACCTGGGGGAGCAGTACTTC. It translates to CAGTGTDLGEQYF.

This clone was seen only a few times. The CDR3 sequence is CASSDSVQGGYTF. In nucleotides, the CDR3 is TGTGCCAGCAGTGACTCAGTGCAGGGGGGCTACACCTTC. The V call is TRBV6-4, the J call TRBJ1-2, with D possibly TRBD1 on 6 matching bases. CDR3 length: 13 amino acids. The germline gives CDR1 MRHNA, CDR2 SNTAGT. Trimming took off 0 bases at V and 8 bases at J, with 10 bases between the two ends.

The chain has TRBV6-1 and TRBJ1-1; possible D gene TRBD1, 5 bases. The germline V gene encodes CDR1 MNHNS and CDR2 SASEGT. V shed 6 bases and J shed 4 bases, with 15 bases lying between them. The CDR3 totals 14 residues. The DNA for the CDR3 is TGTGCCAGCAGGGGAACCTACGGGGGCACTGAAGCTTTCTTT. It codes for CASRGTYGGTEAFF.

The chain joins TRBV5-6 to TRBJ1-2; no clear D. CDR3 length: 16 amino acids. The V and J ends lost 0 bases and 0 bases respectively, with 12 bases between them. In germline, CDR1 is SGHDT, CDR2 YYEEEE. The DNA for the CDR3 is TGTGCCAGCAGCTTGGCCGGCCTTGCAGCTAACTATGGCTACACCTTC. It specifies CASSLAGLAANYGYTF.

The chain joins TRBV4-3 to TRBJ2-7; D is uncertain. This CDR3 has 14 amino acids. Germline values: CDR1 LGHNA, CDR2 YSLEER. V was cut by 1 base and J by 7 bases, with 14 bases left in between. CDR3 in amino acids: CASSQGWGLEEQYF. CDR3 nucleotide sequence: TGCGCCAGCAGCCAAGGTTGGGGTCTAGAGGAGCAGTACTTC.

V is TRBV9 and J is TRBJ2-7; D uncertain. Germline loops: CDR1 SGDLS, CDR2 YYNGEE. The germline V and J ends were trimmed by 2 bases and 7 bases, with 16 bases remaining between them. The CDR3 consists of 14 residues. The CDR3, as DNA: TGTGCCAGCAGCGTTCTGGCAGCCGACGTAGAGCAGTACTTC. Its protein product is CASSVLAADVEQYF.

This chain links TRBV13 with TRBJ2-2; TRBD2 agrees at 14 bases. V was clipped by 6 bases and J by 5 bases; unmatched bases: 8. CDR1 and CDR2 (germline): PRHDT, FYEKMQ (reference sequence). The CDR3 runs to 17 residues. The CDR3 loop is CASSKGLAGVRTGELFF. CDR3 nucleotides: TGTGCCAGCAGTAAGGGACTAGCGGGAGTAAGGACCGGGGAGCTGTTTTTT.